These 11 T cell receptor beta chains came from one sample sequenced in a study of shared clonotypes between healthy human individuals. TCRdb's table, derived via immunoSEQ multiplex PCR, lists solely in-frame clones and lacks some. The table has some 2 million clones, around 96% seen once; the top ten hold roughly 1%. Naive CD8 cells, CD45RO-negative and positively selected for CCR7, excluded terminally differentiated effector memory CD45RA+ cells. Sequenced input: naive CD8+ T cells sorted from blood. All receptors derive from a young man in good health.

J is TRBJ2-5 and V is TRBV5-1; 12 bases are a match to TRBD2. Losses at the gene ends were 4 bases for V and 4 bases for J; bases not matched to a gene: 5. This CDR3 is 15 amino acids long. CDR1 SGHRS and CDR2 YFSETQ come from the germline V gene. The CDR3 sequence: CASSDLAGGPETQYF. The CDR3 DNA is TGCGCCAGCAGCGACCTAGCGGGGGGGCCAGAGACCCAGTACTTC.

Concerning this clone: Within the sample, other DNA sequences also encode this same CDR3. The V and J genes are TRBV9 and TRBJ2-1; tentatively, D is TRBD2 (7 bases). Trimming left V 0 bases short and J 4 bases short, with 11 bases between. Germline V gives CDR1 SGDLS, CDR2 YYNGEE. The CDR3 contains 15 residues. DNA of the CDR3: TGTGCCAGCAGCGTAGACGGGGGGACATACAATGAGCAGTTCTTC. Residues: CASSVDGGTYNEQFF.

The genes are TRBV29-1 and TRBJ2-7, with D uncertain. V was cut by 4 bases and J by 3 bases, with 7 bases left in between. CDR1 and CDR2 (germline): SQVTM, ANQGSEA. The CDR3 loop spans 11 amino acids. The CDR3 DNA is TGCAGCGTTGCCCTTGGCTACGAGCAGTACTTC. Protein sequence: CSVALGYEQYF.

This clone was detected once. The rearrangement joins TRBV5-4 to TRBJ2-3; the match to TRBD1 covers 7 bases. The CDR3 has 16 amino acids. The junction had 9 bases not matched to a gene; V was cut back by 2 bases and J by 3 bases. The germline V gene has CDR1 SGHNT and CDR2 YYREEE (reference sequence). CDR3 region: CASSFLDRDGTDTQYF. The CDR3 DNA sequence: TGTGCCAGCAGCTTTCTCGACAGGGACGGGACAGATACGCAGTATTTT. Variable domain in full (rest from reference TRBV5-4 and TRBJ2-3): ETGVTQSPTHLIKTRGQQVTLRCSSQSGHNTVSWYQQALGQGPQFIFQYYREEENGRGNFPPRFSGLQFPNYSSELNVNALELDDSALYLCASSFLDRDGTDTQYFGPGTRLTVL.

V usage is TRBV11-2 and J usage is TRBJ2-5; D is perhaps TRBD1 (6 bases). V was shortened by 6 bases and J by 2 bases, with 16 bases between the two germline ends. The CDR3 covers 15 residues. Germline CDR1 SGHAT, CDR2 FQNNGV. CDR3 bases: TGTGCCAGCAGATTCCTTCCAGGGGCACAAGAGACCCAGTACTTC. It is translated as CASRFLPGAQETQYF.

V is TRBV11-2 and J is TRBJ2-1, with 10 bases matching TRBD2. The CDR3 runs 14 residues. Germline-derived CDR1 and CDR2 are SGHAT and FQNNGV. V lost 4 bases, J lost 6 bases, and 3 bases stayed unmatched. This CDR3 reads CASSYSGGANEQFF. CDR3 sequence (DNA): TGTGCCAGCAGCTACAGCGGGGGGGCCAATGAGCAGTTCTTC. Combining the CDR3 with reference TRBV11-2 and TRBJ2-1 gives the whole variable domain EAGVAQSPRYKIIEKRQSVAFWCNPISGHATLYWYQQILGQGPKLLIQFQNNGVVDDSQLPKDRFSAERLKGVDSTLKIQPAKLEDSAVYLCASSYSGGANEQFFGPGTRLTVL.

The V call is TRBV27, the J call TRBJ2-7; D possibly corresponds to TRBD1 (5 bases). Deletions cut 4 bases from V and 2 bases from J, with 12 bases between. The V gene's germline CDR1 is MNHEY and CDR2 SMNVEV (reference sequence). CDR3 length: 14 amino acids. CDR3 nucleotides: TGTGCCAGCAGTTATAGGGGTTTAGCCTACGAGCAGTACTTC. Amino acids: CASSYRGLAYEQYF.

This chain uses TRBV19 with TRBJ1-1; D ambiguous. This CDR3 is 13 amino acids long. From germline, CDR1 is LNHDA and CDR2 SQIVND (reference sequence). Trimming took off 9 bases at V and 1 base at J, with 12 bases between the two ends. The CDR3: CASTWTENTEAFF. The CDR3 nucleotides read TGTGCCAGCACCTGGACGGAGAACACTGAAGCTTTCTTT.

This chain joins TRBV7-2 and TRBJ2-7, with 11 bases matching TRBD1. CDR1 SGHTA and CDR2 FQGNSA come from the germline V gene. Losses at the gene ends were 5 bases for V and 4 bases for J; bases not matched to a gene: 10. The CDR3 consists of 16 residues. The CDR3 is CASSPWGQGVGYEQYF. Here the CDR3 DNA reads TGTGCCAGCAGCCCATGGGGACAGGGGGTAGGTTACGAGCAGTACTTC.

Note on this clone: Different DNA sequences within this sample yield the same CDR3. The gene calls are TRBV27 and TRBJ2-2; TRBD1 or TRBD2 may be the D gene (5 bases each). Trimming cost V 3 bases and J 5 bases, with 7 bases left between them. The CDR3 consists of 13 residues. Germline V gene data show CDR1 as MNHEY and CDR2 as SMNVEV (reference sequence). The CDR3 protein is CASSLWGTGELFF. Written as DNA, the CDR3 is TGTGCCAGCAGTTTGTGGGGGACCGGGGAGCTGTTTTTT.

CDR3 sequence: CASSGTDPLNTEAFF. The DNA for the CDR3 is TGTGCCAGCAGCGGGACAGATCCCCTGAACACTGAAGCTTTCTTT. J is TRBJ1-1 and V is TRBV5-4; 7 nucleotides line up with TRBD1. V lost 4 bases and J lost 0; bases outside the gene matches: 6. The V gene's germline CDR1 is SGHNT and CDR2 YYREEE (reference sequence). The CDR3 is 15 amino acids.